The source of this T cell receptor (beta chain) is a study of T-cell reconstitution after alpha-beta-depleted transplantation in children. This clonotype was counted many times. Its antigen is as yet unknown. The authors prepared the TCRbeta library with unique molecular identifiers. TCRdb analysed the PCR reads with MiXCR anew, one entry per CDR3 protein. In the table there are some 43,000 distinct CDR3 sequences, around 9% of which are singletons. Study outcomes and limitations: In patients about two months after transplant, alpha-beta T cells reportedly arose from several hundred expanded graft clones. At the one-year point after transplant, T-cell counts and TCRbeta diversity were found to come mostly from T cells that had been newly produced.

The source is a male patient aged 2-9 years who had a stem cell transplant for chronic granulomatous disease, so the T cells may come from the graft donor. Source: PBMCs, mostly from graft donor cells, taken 60 days after TCRalphabeta/CD19-depleted stem cell transplant.

The CDR3 reads CASSLALAGISGANVLTF. The CDR3 DNA sequence: TGCGCCAGCAGCTTGGCCCTGGCCGGCATCTCTGGGGCCAACGTCCTGACTTTC. The chain links TRBV5-1 to TRBJ2-6; D gene unclear. Germline CDR1 and CDR2: SGHRS and YFSETQ. V was pared by 0 bases and J by 0 bases, with 13 bases between. This CDR3 region has 18 residues.